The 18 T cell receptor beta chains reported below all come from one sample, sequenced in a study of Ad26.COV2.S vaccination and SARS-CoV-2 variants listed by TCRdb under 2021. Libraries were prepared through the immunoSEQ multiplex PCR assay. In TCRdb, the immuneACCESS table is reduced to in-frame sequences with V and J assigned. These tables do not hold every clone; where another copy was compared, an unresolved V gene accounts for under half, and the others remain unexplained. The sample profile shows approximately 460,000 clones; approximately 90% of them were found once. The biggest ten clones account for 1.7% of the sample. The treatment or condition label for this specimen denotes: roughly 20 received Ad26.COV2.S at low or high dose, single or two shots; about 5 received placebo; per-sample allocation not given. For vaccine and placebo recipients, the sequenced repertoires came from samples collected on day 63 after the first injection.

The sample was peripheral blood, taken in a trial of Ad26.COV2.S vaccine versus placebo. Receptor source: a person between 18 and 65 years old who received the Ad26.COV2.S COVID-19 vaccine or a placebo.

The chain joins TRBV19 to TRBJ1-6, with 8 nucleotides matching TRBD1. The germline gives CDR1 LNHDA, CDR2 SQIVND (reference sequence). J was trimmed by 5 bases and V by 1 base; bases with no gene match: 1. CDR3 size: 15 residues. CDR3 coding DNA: TGTGCCAGTAGTATAGGACAGGGGAATAATTCACCCCTCCACTTT. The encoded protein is CASSIGQGNNSPLHF.

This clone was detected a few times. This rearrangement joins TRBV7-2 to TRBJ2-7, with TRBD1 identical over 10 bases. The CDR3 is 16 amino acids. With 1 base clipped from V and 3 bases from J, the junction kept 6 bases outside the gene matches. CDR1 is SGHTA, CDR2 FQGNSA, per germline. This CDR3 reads CASSLEGQGSFYEQYF. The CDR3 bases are TGTGCCAGCAGCTTAGAGGGACAGGGGTCCTTCTACGAGCAGTACTTC.

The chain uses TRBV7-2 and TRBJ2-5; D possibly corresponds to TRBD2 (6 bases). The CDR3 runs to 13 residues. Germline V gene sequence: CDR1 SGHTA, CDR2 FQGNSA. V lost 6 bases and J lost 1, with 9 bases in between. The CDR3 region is CASRRGLQETQYF. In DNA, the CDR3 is TGTGCCAGCAGGCGGGGCCTCCAAGAGACCCAGTACTTC.

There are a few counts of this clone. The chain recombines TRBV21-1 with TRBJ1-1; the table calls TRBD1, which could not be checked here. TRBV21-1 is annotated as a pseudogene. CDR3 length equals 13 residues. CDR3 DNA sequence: TGTGCCAGCAGCCTCAGTGATAACACTGAAGCTTTCTTT. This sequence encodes CASSLSDNTEAFF.

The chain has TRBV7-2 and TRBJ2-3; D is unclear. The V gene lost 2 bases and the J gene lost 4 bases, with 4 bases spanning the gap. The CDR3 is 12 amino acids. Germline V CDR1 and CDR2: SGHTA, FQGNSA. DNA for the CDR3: TGTGCCAGCAGCTTATACTCAGATACGCAGTATTTT. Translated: CASSLYSDTQYF.

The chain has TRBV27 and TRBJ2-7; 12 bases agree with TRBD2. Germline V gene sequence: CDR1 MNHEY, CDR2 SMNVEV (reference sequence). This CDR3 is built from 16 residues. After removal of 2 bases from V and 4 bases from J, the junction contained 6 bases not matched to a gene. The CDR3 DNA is TGTGCCAGCAGTTTACGGACTAGCGGGGCACATTACGAGCAGTACTTC. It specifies CASSLRTSGAHYEQYF.

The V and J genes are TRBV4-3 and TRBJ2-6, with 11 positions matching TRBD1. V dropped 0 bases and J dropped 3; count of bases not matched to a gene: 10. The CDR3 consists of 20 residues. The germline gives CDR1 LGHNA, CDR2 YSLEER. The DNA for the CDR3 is TGCGCCAGCAGCCAAGACATTAGCGGACAGGGGGCGCTTGGGGCCAACGTCCTGACTTTC. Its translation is CASSQDISGQGALGANVLTF.

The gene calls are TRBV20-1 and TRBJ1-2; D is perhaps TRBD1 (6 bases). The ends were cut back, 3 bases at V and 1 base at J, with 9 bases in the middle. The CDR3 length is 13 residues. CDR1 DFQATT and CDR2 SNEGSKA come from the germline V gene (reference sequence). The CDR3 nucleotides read TGCAGTGCTAGTGGACAGATTAACTATGGCTACACCTTC. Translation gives CSASGQINYGYTF.

CDR3 in amino acids: CASSSVQGMPQFF. CDR3 coding DNA: TGTGCCAGCAGCTCGGTACAGGGAATGCCGCAGTTCTTC. The gene calls are TRBV7-2 and TRBJ2-1, with a possible D match to TRBD1 (6 bases). Trimming took off 4 bases at V and 12 bases at J, with 16 bases between the two ends. There are 13 residues in the CDR3. Germline values: CDR1 SGHTA, CDR2 FQGNSA.

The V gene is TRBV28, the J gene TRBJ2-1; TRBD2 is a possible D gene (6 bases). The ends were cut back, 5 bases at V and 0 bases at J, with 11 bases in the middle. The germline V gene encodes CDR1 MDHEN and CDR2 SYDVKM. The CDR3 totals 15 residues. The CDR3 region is CASSTHGSSYNEQFF. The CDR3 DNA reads TGTGCCAGCAGTACCCACGGGAGCTCCTACAATGAGCAGTTCTTC.

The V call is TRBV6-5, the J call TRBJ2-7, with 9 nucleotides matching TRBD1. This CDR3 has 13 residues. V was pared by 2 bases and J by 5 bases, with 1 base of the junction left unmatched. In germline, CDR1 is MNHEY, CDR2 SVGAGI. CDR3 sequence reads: CASSYRQGDEQYF. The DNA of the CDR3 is TGTGCCAGCAGTTACCGACAGGGGGACGAGCAGTACTTC.

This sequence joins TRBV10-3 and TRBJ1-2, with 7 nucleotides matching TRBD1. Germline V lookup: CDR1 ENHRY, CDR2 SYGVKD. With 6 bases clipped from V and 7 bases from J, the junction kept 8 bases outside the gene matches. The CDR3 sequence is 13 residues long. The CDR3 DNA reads TGTGCCATCAGCGTCGACAGGGCCCGTGGCTACACCTTC. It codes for CAISVDRARGYTF.

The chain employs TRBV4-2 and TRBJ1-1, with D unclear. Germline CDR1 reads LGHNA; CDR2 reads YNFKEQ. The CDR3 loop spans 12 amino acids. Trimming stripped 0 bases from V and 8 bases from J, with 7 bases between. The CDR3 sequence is CASSQDLLEAFF. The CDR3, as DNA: TGTGCCAGCAGCCAAGATCTGCTGGAAGCTTTCTTT.

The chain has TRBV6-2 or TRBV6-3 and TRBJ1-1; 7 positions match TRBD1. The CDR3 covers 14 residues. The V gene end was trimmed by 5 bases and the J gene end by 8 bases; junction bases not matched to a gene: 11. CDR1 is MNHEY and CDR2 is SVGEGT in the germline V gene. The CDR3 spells CASSGEGGGAEAFF. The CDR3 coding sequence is TGTGCCAGCAGTGGCGAAGGGGGCGGAGCGGAAGCTTTCTTT.

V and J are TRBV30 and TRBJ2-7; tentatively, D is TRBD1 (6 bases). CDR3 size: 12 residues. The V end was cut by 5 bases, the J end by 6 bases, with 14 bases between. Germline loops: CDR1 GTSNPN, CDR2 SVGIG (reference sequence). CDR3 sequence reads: CAWGGQGLEQYF. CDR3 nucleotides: TGTGCCTGGGGGGGCCAAGGGCTCGAGCAGTACTTC.

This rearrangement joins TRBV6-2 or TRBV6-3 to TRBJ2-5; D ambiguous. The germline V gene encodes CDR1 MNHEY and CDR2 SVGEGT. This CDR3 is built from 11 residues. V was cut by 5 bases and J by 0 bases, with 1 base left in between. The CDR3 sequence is CASSDQETQYF. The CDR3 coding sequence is TGTGCCAGCAGTGACCAAGAGACCCAGTACTTC.

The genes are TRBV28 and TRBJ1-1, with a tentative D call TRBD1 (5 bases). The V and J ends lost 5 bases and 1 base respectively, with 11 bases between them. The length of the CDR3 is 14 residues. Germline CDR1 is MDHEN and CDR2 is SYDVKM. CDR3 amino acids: CASSRGGSNTEAFF. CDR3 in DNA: TGTGCCAGCAGTCGTGGGGGATCGAACACTGAAGCTTTCTTT.

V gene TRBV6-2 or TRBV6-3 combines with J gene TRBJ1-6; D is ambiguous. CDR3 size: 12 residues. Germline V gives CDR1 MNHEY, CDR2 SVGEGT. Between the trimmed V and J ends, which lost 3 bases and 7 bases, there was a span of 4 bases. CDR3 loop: CASSYGNSPLHF. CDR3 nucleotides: TGTGCCAGCAGTTATGGGAATTCACCCCTCCACTTT.